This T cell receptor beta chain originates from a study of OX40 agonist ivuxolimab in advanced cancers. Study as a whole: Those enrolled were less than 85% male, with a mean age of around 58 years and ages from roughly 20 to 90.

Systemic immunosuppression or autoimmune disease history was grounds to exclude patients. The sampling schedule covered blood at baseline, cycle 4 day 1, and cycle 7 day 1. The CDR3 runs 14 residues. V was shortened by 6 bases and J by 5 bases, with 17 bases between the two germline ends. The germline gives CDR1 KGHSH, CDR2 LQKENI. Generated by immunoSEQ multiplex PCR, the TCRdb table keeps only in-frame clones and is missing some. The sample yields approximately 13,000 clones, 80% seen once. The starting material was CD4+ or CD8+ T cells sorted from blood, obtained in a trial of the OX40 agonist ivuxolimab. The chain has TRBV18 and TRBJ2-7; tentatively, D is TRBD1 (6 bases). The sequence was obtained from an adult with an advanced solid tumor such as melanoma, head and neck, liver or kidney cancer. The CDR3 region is CASSHTGIEDEQYF. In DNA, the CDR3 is TGTGCCAGCTCGCACACAGGGATTGAGGACGAGCAGTACTTC. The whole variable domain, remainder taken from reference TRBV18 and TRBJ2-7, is NAGVMQNPRHLVRRRGQEARLRCSPMKGHSHVYWYRQLPEEGLKFMVYLQKENIIDESGMPKERFSAEFPKEGPSILRIQQVVRGDSAAYFCASSHTGIEDEQYFGPGTRLTVT.